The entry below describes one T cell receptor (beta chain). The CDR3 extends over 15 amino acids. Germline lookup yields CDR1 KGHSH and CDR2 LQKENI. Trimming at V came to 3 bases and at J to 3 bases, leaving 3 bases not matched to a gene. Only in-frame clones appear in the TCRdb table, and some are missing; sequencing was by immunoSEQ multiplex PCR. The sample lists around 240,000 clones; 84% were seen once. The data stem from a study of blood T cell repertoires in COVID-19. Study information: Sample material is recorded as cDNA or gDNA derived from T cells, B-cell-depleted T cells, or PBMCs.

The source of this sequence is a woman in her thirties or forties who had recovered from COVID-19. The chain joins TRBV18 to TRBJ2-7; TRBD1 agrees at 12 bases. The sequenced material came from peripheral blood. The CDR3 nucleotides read TGTGCCAGCTCACCCGGGACAGGGGGCGGCTACGAGCAGTACTTC. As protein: CASSPGTGGGYEQYF.